This paragraph reports one TCR beta chain. This clone was seen only a few times. There is no known antigen for this receptor. Within one base of it there is no much larger clone, and no base qualities were kept. This specimen comes from a study of blood T cell repertoires in COVID-19 (TCRdb year 2020). Broadly, across the study: Samples covering the acute and convalescent phases of COVID-19 were provided by collaborators in the United States, Italy and Spain. The prospective study material was composed of cDNA or gDNA derived from T cells, B-cell-depleted T cells, or PBMCs. The dataset comprised deeply sampled blood TCRbeta repertoires from subjects exposed to, actively infected with, or recovered from COVID-19. The repertoires were released in a freely available public database meant as a resource for research on the immune response to SARS-CoV-2. The samples were drawn from the first 160 participants of the ongoing ImmuneRACE study and from some 1,300 subjects provided by 6 global collaborators. A de-identified subject ID, COVID-19 status, age in years and sex were almost always included in the sample metadata. Where HLA class I and class II types were available, the types were taken from metadata supplied by the sample provider, not from assay-based typing. Overall study outcomes, separate from this receptor: The quantity of clinical and demographic metadata differed by source and by participant and was supplied without curation.

TCRbeta CDR3 regions were amplified from genomic DNA by means of the immunoSEQ Assay, a bias-controlled multiplex PCR. The authors' pipeline ran thus. Nucleated cell counts per sample were estimated from amplification of reference gene primers within the assay. Sequence reads were collapsed and filtered to measure the absolute abundance of every unique TCRbeta CDR3 rearrangement. Productive Simpson clonality was computed per sample as the square root of Simpson's diversity index over productive rearrangements. Drawn from immuneACCESS, this table holds only the in-frame rearrangements with V and J called that TCRdb kept. Clones are partly lost; checked studies trace under half to an unresolved V gene and leave the rest unexplained. Clone size and the V and J calls come from that table; the DNA yielded D and trimming. This sample gives some 200,000 clones in total; around 80% of them show up just once. Jointly, the top ten make up over 10% of the sample.

Each collaborating institution followed its own protocols to collect whole blood in K2EDTA tubes. For TCRbeta analysis, collaborator samples were shipped as frozen whole blood, as isolated PBMCs, or as DNA extracted from either sample type. The specimen sequenced was peripheral blood. This TCR came from a human donor in a cohort sampled during active COVID-19.

The CDR3 has the sequence CASSQDLSDRVYEQYF. Read as DNA, the sequence is TGTGCCAGCAGCCAAGATCTCAGCGACAGGGTCTACGAGCAGTACTTC. The V gene is TRBV3-1 (or the pseudogene TRBV3-2) and the J gene is TRBJ2-7, and 7 junction bases match TRBD1. According to the germline V gene (reference sequence), CDR1 reads LGHDT and CDR2 reads YNNKEL. CDR3 length: 16 amino acids, cysteine to phenylalanine. The entry retains the CDR3 DNA only, 48 bases that are in frame from base 1. Trimming takes 0 bases off V and 3 bases off J; junction bases not matched to a gene: 8.